The 4 T cell receptor beta chains reported below all come from one sample, sequenced in a study of OX40 agonist ivuxolimab in advanced cancers. Libraries were prepared by immunoSEQ multiplex PCR; TCRdb keeps only in-frame clonotypes and omits some of them. There are around 53,000 clones in the sample; roughly 84% occur only once, and more than 10% lies in the top ten. The sequencing used CD4+ or CD8+ T cells sorted from blood, collected in a trial of the OX40 agonist ivuxolimab. Receptor source: an adult with an advanced solid tumor such as melanoma, head and neck, liver or kidney cancer.

This sequence joins TRBV2 and TRBJ2-1; 10 bases are a match to TRBD2. CDR1 and CDR2 from the germline V gene are SNHLY and FYNNEI. Trimming removed 8 bases from V and 8 bases from J; junction bases left unmatched: 12. CDR3 length equals 15 residues. CDR3 bases: TGTGCCAGCGGGTTCGCAGCGGGAGGGGTGCATGAGCAGTTCTTC. It specifies CASGFAAGGVHEQFF.

Turning to this clone: One end of the junction fails to match germline, which may point to a read error. The V gene is TRBV5-4, the J gene TRBJ1-2; the D gene is possibly TRBD1 (6 bases). The CDR3 has 15 amino acids. The V gene's germline CDR1 is SGHNT and CDR2 YYREEE (reference sequence). CDR3 DNA sequence: TGTGCCAGCAGCTTGGCCGGGGGCTATTCTAAGTCGCTCGCCTTC. Amino acid sequence: CASSLAGGYSKSLAF.

This clone was counted a few times. Other nucleotide sequences in the sample specify the same CDR3. The gene calls are TRBV2 and TRBJ1-5; no clear D gene. Trimming shortened V by 3 bases and J by 0 bases, and 6 bases separated the two germline ends. The CDR3 has 14 amino acids. Germline V gene sequence: CDR1 SNHLY, CDR2 FYNNEI. The CDR3 sequence: CASSDSHSNQPQHF. CDR3 sequence (DNA): TGTGCCAGCAGTGACAGTCATAGCAATCAGCCCCAGCATTTT.

V is TRBV7-3 and J is TRBJ2-6, with D maybe TRBD1 (6 bases). Germline-derived CDR1 and CDR2 are SGHTA and FQGTGA. The CDR3 loop spans 12 amino acids. The germline V and J ends were trimmed by 0 bases and 16 bases, with 10 bases remaining between them. The CDR3, as DNA: TGTGCCAGCAGCTTAACGGGACAAATTCTGACTTTC. This sequence encodes CASSLTGQILTF.